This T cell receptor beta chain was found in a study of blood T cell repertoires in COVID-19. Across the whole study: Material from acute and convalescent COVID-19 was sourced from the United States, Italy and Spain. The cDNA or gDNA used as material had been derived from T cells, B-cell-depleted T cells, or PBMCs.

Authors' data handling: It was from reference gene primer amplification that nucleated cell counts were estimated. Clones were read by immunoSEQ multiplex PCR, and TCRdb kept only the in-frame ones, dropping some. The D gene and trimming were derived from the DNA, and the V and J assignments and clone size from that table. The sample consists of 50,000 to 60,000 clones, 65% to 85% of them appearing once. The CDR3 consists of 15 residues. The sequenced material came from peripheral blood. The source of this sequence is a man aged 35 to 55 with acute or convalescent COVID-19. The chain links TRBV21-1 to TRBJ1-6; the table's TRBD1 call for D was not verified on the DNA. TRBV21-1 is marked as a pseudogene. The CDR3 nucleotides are TGTGCCAGCAGCAAAGCGAGGCAGGGTCGGTCACCCCTCCACTTT. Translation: CASSKARQGRSPLHF.